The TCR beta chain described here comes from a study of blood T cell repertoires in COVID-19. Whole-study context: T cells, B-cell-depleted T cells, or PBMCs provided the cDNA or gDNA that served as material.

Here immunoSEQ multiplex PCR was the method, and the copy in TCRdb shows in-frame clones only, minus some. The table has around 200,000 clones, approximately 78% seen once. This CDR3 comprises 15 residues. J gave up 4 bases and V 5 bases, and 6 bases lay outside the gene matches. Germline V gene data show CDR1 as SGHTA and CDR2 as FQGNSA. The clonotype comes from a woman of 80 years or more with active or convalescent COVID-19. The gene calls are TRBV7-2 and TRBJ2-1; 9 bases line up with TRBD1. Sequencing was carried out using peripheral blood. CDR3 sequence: CASSPDRGNYNEQFF. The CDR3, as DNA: TGTGCCAGCAGCCCGGACAGGGGTAATTACAATGAGCAGTTCTTC.